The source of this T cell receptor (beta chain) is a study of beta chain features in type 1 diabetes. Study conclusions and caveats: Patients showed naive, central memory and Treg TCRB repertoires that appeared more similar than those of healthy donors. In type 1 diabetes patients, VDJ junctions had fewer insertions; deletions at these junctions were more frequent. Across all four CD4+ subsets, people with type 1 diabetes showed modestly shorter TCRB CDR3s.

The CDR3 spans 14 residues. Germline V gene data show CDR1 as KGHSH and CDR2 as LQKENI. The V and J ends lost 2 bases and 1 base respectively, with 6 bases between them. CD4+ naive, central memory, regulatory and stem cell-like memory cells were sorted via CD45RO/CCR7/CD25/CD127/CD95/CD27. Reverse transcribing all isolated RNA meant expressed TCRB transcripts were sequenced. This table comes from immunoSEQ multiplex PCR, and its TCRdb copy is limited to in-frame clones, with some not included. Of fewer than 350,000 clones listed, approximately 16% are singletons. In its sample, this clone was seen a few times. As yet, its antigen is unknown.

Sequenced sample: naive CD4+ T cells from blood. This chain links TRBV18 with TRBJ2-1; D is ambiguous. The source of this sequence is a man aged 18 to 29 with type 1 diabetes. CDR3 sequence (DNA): TGTGCCAGCTCACCATCCAGTTCCTACAATGAGCAGTTCTTC. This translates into CASSPSSSYNEQFF.